This is a list of T cell receptor beta chains from one sample in a study of cytomegalovirus exposure and HLA in healthy donors. Generated by immunoSEQ multiplex PCR, the TCRdb table keeps only in-frame clones and is missing some. The sample holds tens of thousands of clones. The sequencing sample was made of PBMCs. These receptor sequences come from a male donor in good health and CMV-seronegative. CDR3s include the opening cysteine and the closing phenylalanine or tryptophan. Each record gives: CDR3 protein, CDR3 DNA, V gene, J gene, D gene. The D gene is left open where the match is weak.

CASSPRTSGEQFF	TGTGCTAGCAGTCCTCGGACTTCCGGTGAGCAGTTCTTC	TRBV7-7	TRBJ2-1	NA
CASRPADFQREDTQYF	TGTGCCAGCAGGCCCGCGGACTTCCAGCGGGAGGATACGCAGTATTTT	TRBV28	TRBJ2-3	TRBD2
CASSYSNGAAYEQYF	TGTGCCAGCAGTTACTCGAATGGGGCCGCCTACGAGCAGTACTTC	TRBV6-5	TRBJ2-7	NA
CASSLKISAYEQYF	TGTGCCAGCAGCTTGAAGATAAGCGCCTACGAGCAGTACTTC	TRBV11-1	TRBJ2-7	NA
CASSLQGTTDTQYF	TGCGCCAGCAGCTTGCAGGGAACTACAGATACGCAGTATTTT	TRBV5-1	TRBJ2-3	NA
CASSQVIYTPGDRYEQYF	TGCGCCAGCAGCCAAGTTATTTACACCCCAGGGGATAGGTACGAGCAGTACTTC	TRBV4-3	TRBJ2-7	NA
CASSVVGGNQYF	TGTGCCAGCAGCGTTGTTGGGGGGAACCAGTACTTC	TRBV7-9	TRBJ2-4	NA
CASSFGRVAEAFF	TGTGCCAGCAGCTTCGGCAGGGTCGCTGAAGCTTTCTTT	TRBV7-2	TRBJ1-1	NA
CASSLIQGSEQYF	TGTGCCAGCAGCTTAATACAGGGAAGCGAGCAGTACTTC	TRBV7-3	TRBJ2-7	NA
CASSPPSSYGYTF	TGTGCCAGCAGCCCCCCCTCCTCCTATGGCTACACCTTC	TRBV7-9	TRBJ1-2	NA
CATSSPTGGATNEKLFF	TGTGCCACCAGCAGCCCGACGGGAGGGGCAACTAATGAAAAACTGTTTTTT	TRBV15	TRBJ1-4	NA
CAWSVGRGIKTGYTF	TGTGCCTGGAGTGTAGGCAGGGGGATAAAGACTGGCTACACCTTC	TRBV30	TRBJ1-2	TRBD1
CASLSGTGAYNEQFF	TGTGCCAGCCTATCGGGGACAGGGGCCTACAATGAGCAGTTCTTC	TRBV5-5	TRBJ2-1	TRBD1
CASSIQGGNTEAFF	TGTGCCAGTAGTATCCAGGGGGGGAACACTGAAGCTTTCTTT	TRBV19	TRBJ1-1	TRBD1
CASSPLSGGYTF	TGTGCCAGCAGCCCCCTCTCGGGTGGCTACACCTTC	TRBV13	TRBJ1-2	NA
CASSPRRTGNGYTF	TGTGCCAGCAGTCCCCGTCGGACAGGGAACGGCTACACCTTC	TRBV27	TRBJ1-2	TRBD1
CASSPQVVELGAPQHF	TGTGCCAGCAGTCCCCAGGTGGTCGAACTAGGAGCGCCCCAGCATTTT	TRBV27	TRBJ1-5	NA
CASSLSTSGSSDTQYF	TGTGCCAGCAGCTTATCGACTAGCGGGAGTTCAGATACGCAGTATTTT	TRBV7-2	TRBJ2-3	TRBD2
CASSLGGLGSTDTQYF	TGTGCCAGCAGCTTAGGGGGACTGGGTAGCACAGATACGCAGTATTTT	TRBV7-3	TRBJ2-3	NA
CASSLGTGGLETQYF	TGTGCCAGCAGCTTAGGGACAGGGGGCCTGGAGACCCAGTACTTC	TRBV7-9	TRBJ2-5	TRBD1
CASSQATGLGGEAFF	TGTGCCAGCAGCCAAGCGACAGGGTTAGGTGGTGAAGCTTTCTTT	TRBV14	TRBJ1-1	TRBD1
CASRDSPSYEQYF	TGTGCCAGCCGGGACAGCCCCTCCTACGAGCAGTACTTC	TRBV7-9	TRBJ2-7	TRBD1
CASSLVGQYGYTF	TGTGCCAGCAGCTTGGTTGGACAGTATGGCTACACCTTC	TRBV5-6	TRBJ1-2	NA
CAGSATSTGGSGYTF	TGTGCCGGGAGTGCAACGTCTACAGGGGGCTCTGGCTACACCTTC	TRBV30	TRBJ1-2	TRBD1
CASSISFRTALDNEQFF	TGTGCCAGTAGTATCTCTTTTCGGACAGCTCTCGACAATGAGCAGTTCTTC	TRBV19	TRBJ2-1	NA
CASSVGGNPYNEQFF	TGTGCCAGCAGCGTAGGAGGGAACCCCTACAATGAGCAGTTCTTC	TRBV9	TRBJ2-1	NA
CASSSKLSGNTIYF	TGTGCCAGCAGCTCAAAACTCTCTGGAAACACCATATATTTT	TRBV7-9	TRBJ1-3	NA
CASSRISTDTQYF	TGCGCCAGCAGCCGCATTAGTACAGATACGCAGTATTTT	TRBV4-3	TRBJ2-3	NA
CASSPGTRNTEAFF	TGTGCCAGCAGCCCTGGGACACGGAACACTGAAGCTTTCTTT	TRBV7-9	TRBJ1-1	NA
CASSPRRSSGRAGEQFF	TGTGCCAGCAGCCCCCGTCGATCTAGCGGGAGGGCCGGTGAGCAGTTCTTC	TRBV7-9	TRBJ2-1	TRBD2
CASSLGTNYEQYF	TGTGCCAGCAGCTTGGGCACAAACTACGAGCAGTACTTC	TRBV5-4	TRBJ2-7	NA
CASRNREVGTDTQYF	TGTGCCAGCAGGAACAGGGAAGTAGGCACAGATACGCAGTATTTT	TRBV2	TRBJ2-3	NA
CASSRLQSNYGYTF	TGTGCCAGCAGCCGACTACAGTCTAACTATGGCTACACCTTC	TRBV2	TRBJ1-2	NA
CAWSVRTGSNQPQHF	TGTGCCTGGAGTGTACGTACAGGTAGCAATCAGCCCCAGCATTTT	TRBV30	TRBJ1-5	NA
CASNRDTYNEQFF	TGTGCCAGCAATAGGGACACCTACAATGAGCAGTTCTTC	TRBV2	TRBJ2-1	NA
CASSLSRQGSTEDFF	TGTGCCAGCAGCTTAAGCAGGCAGGGGAGCACTGAAGATTTCTTT	TRBV11-2	TRBJ1-1	NA
CASSYSRATDTQYF	TGTGCCAGCAGTTACTCGAGGGCAACAGATACGCAGTATTTT	TRBV6-5	TRBJ2-3	NA
CASSPGQAGHGYTF	TGTGCCAGCAGTCCCGGACAGGCGGGACATGGCTACACCTTC	TRBV28	TRBJ1-2	TRBD1
CASSSNPGGTYEQYF	TGTGCCAGCAGCTCGAATCCCGGCGGGACCTACGAGCAGTACTTC	TRBV7-2	TRBJ2-7	NA
CASSAGTGGINTEAFF	TGTGCCAGCAGTGCCGGGACAGGGGGCATAAACACTGAAGCTTTCTTT	TRBV27	TRBJ1-1	TRBD1
CASSLGSGRAVGTKNIQYF	TGTGCCAGCAGCTTGGGTAGCGGGAGGGCCGTCGGGACCAAAAACATTCAGTACTTC	TRBV7-9	TRBJ2-4	TRBD2
CASSVYSGGYSTGELFF	TGTGCCAGCAGTGTATACTCGGGGGGGTATTCAACCGGGGAGCTGTTTTTT	TRBV27	TRBJ2-2	TRBD2
CASSLQGAFDNEQFF	TGTGCCAGCAGCCTTCAGGGGGCTTTTGACAATGAGCAGTTCTTC	TRBV5-5	TRBJ2-1	TRBD1
CASSFRTGVHEQYF	TGTGCCAGCAGCTTCCGGACAGGGGTCCACGAGCAGTACTTC	TRBV28	TRBJ2-7	TRBD1
CASSYSEGRGGYEQYF	TGTGCCAGCAGTTACTCCGAGGGGCGGGGCGGCTACGAGCAGTACTTC	TRBV6-6	TRBJ2-7	NA
CASSLCLAGGGLDDGELFF	TGTGCCAGCAGTTTATGTTTAGCGGGGGGGGGCCTGGACGACGGGGAGCTGTTTTTT	TRBV27	TRBJ2-2	TRBD2
CASSDGTSAQPQHF	TGTGCCAGCAGTGATGGGACATCTGCTCAGCCCCAGCATTTT	TRBV6-1	TRBJ1-5	NA
CASSRPQGTQYF	TGTGCCAGCAGTCGTCCTCAGGGTACGCAGTATTTT	TRBV6-5	TRBJ2-3	NA
CASSPGGNNQPQHF	TGTGCCAGCAGCCCAGGGGGGAACAATCAGCCCCAGCATTTT	TRBV5-5	TRBJ1-5	TRBD1
CSGIGQNTEAFF	TGCAGCGGGATCGGACAGAACACTGAAGCTTTCTTT	TRBV29-1	TRBJ1-1	NA